One sample yielded the 30 T cell receptor beta chains listed below, sequenced in a study of T cell changes during pregnancy in multiple sclerosis. Sequenced by immunoSEQ multiplex PCR; TCRdb stores in-frame clones only, minus some. The repertoire holds roughly 110,000 clones, with about 89% as singletons. The sequenced sample was peripheral blood, obtained before pregnancy. These TCRs come from a female donor with multiple sclerosis, enrolled in a pregnancy study.

The V call is TRBV6-5, the J call TRBJ2-7, with 10 positions matching TRBD1. The CDR3 has 15 residues. Germline loops: CDR1 MNHEY, CDR2 SVGAGI. J gave up 4 bases and V 6 bases, and 9 bases lay outside the gene matches. CDR3 loop: CASSRSGTGEYEQYF. The CDR3 nucleotides read TGTGCCAGCAGCAGATCCGGGACAGGGGAATACGAGCAGTACTTC.

The chain is built from TRBV27 and TRBJ1-2; a weak D match, TRBD1 (6 bases). Germline values: CDR1 MNHEY, CDR2 SMNVEV (reference sequence). The CDR3 has 14 amino acids. Trimming removed 6 bases from V and 4 bases from J, with 15 bases in between. Here the CDR3 DNA reads TGTGCCAGCAGGCCTAGGGGGGGCGTCTATGGCTACACCTTC. This translates into CASRPRGGVYGYTF.

V gene TRBV10-3 combines with J gene TRBJ2-7, with D possibly matching TRBD1 (5 bases). This CDR3 contains 11 residues. V lost 6 bases, J lost 4 bases, and 7 bases lay in between. The germline V gene has CDR1 ENHRY and CDR2 SYGVKD. The CDR3 DNA follows: TGTGCCATCAGGGACATTTACGAGCAGTACTTC. Amino acid sequence: CAIRDIYEQYF.

The chain recombines TRBV7-2 with TRBJ1-1, with D maybe TRBD1 (5 bases). V was trimmed by 2 bases and J by 4 bases, leaving 11 bases between them. CDR1 and CDR2 from the germline V gene are SGHTA and FQGNSA. The CDR3 extends over 14 amino acids. CDR3 nucleotides: TGTGCCAGCAGCTTACTGGAGGGGAGCACTGAAGCTTTCTTT. Its translation: CASSLLEGSTEAFF. Full variable domain (missing parts from reference TRBV7-2 and TRBJ1-1): GAGVSQSPSNKVTEKGKDVELRCDPISGHTALYWYRQSLGQGLEFLIYFQGNSAPDKSGLPSDRFSAERTGGSVSTLTIQRTQQEDSAVYLCASSLLEGSTEAFFGQGTRLTVV.

The chain couples TRBV28 to TRBJ1-2; D unresolved. The CDR3 runs to 13 residues. The ends were cut back, 1 base at V and 2 bases at J, with 5 bases in the middle. Germline-derived CDR1 and CDR2 are MDHEN and SYDVKM. Here the CDR3 DNA reads TGTGCCAGCAGTTTATTGCAGAACTATGGCTACACCTTC. Protein sequence: CASSLLQNYGYTF.

The V call is TRBV7-2, the J call TRBJ1-3; D ambiguous. V was trimmed by 4 bases and J by 1 base, leaving 8 bases between them. Germline-derived CDR1 and CDR2 are SGHTA and FQGNSA. The CDR3 covers 14 residues. CDR3 protein: CASSSRISGNTIYF. In DNA form, the CDR3 reads TGTGCCAGCAGCTCCAGAATTTCTGGAAACACCATATATTTT.

The chain has TRBV30 and TRBJ1-6; no clear D gene. CDR1 and CDR2 (germline): GTSNPN, SVGIG (reference sequence). This CDR3 has 12 residues. Trimming removed 7 bases at V and 5 bases at J, with 9 bases between. Written as DNA, the CDR3 is TGTGCCTCCACGTCGGATAATTCACCCCTCCACTTT. Translated, it gives CASTSDNSPLHF.

The CDR3 is CASSLDGSGGPNTGELFF. As DNA, the CDR3 is TGCGCCAGCAGCTTGGACGGTAGCGGGGGACCGAACACCGGGGAGCTGTTTTTT. The chain is built from TRBV5-1 and TRBJ2-2, with 9 bases lining up with TRBD2. With V trimmed by 0 bases and J by 0 bases, 6 bases remained unmatched. CDR3 length equals 18 residues. Germline V gives CDR1 SGHRS, CDR2 YFSETQ.

V and J are TRBV5-6 and TRBJ2-7, with TRBD1 identical over 7 bases. CDR1 and CDR2 from the germline V gene are SGHDT and YYEEEE. The trim removed 4 bases at V and 6 bases at J, leaving 4 bases unmatched. CDR3 size: 12 residues. The CDR3 sequence is CASSARGREQYF. CDR3 sequence (DNA): TGTGCCAGCAGCGCTAGGGGGCGCGAGCAGTACTTC.

The rearrangement links TRBV30 to TRBJ1-2; no definite D call. Trimming took off 3 bases at V and 5 bases at J, with 22 bases between the two ends. CDR1 GTSNPN and CDR2 SVGIG come from the germline V gene (reference sequence). The length of the CDR3 is 16 residues. This chain's CDR3 is CAWSLPLRVPRYGYTF. The CDR3 bases are TGTGCCTGGAGCCTACCCCTTAGAGTCCCTAGGTATGGCTACACCTTC.

The chain combines TRBV6-4 with TRBJ1-4; unclear D gene. Trimming took 0 bases from V and 0 from J, leaving 17 bases between them. Germline V gives CDR1 MRHNA, CDR2 SNTAGT. The CDR3 runs 19 residues. This CDR3 reads CASSDSNSSPNPTNEKLFF. As DNA, the CDR3 is TGTGCCAGCAGTGACTCGAACAGTAGTCCGAATCCAACTAATGAAAAACTGTTTTTT.

The chain uses TRBV25-1 and TRBJ2-1, with TRBD2 matching 11 bases. With 6 bases clipped from V and 5 bases from J, the junction kept 6 bases outside the gene matches. This CDR3 region has 15 residues. Germline V gives CDR1 MGHDK, CDR2 SYGVNS. Written as DNA, the CDR3 is TGTGCCAGCAGGACTAGCGGGAATGAAAACAATGAGCAGTTCTTC. Residues: CASRTSGNENNEQFF.

The J gene is TRBJ1-1, the V gene TRBV7-3; unclear D gene. From germline, CDR1 is SGHTA and CDR2 FQGTGA. V lost 2 bases to trimming and J lost 5 bases, with 9 bases between them. This CDR3 contains 13 residues. This CDR3 is CASSLEGRTEAFF. Here the CDR3 DNA reads TGTGCCAGCAGCTTAGAGGGCCGAACTGAAGCTTTCTTT.

The chain carries TRBV18 and TRBJ1-5; the D gene is possibly TRBD1 (6 bases). The CDR3 is made up of 18 amino acids. Per germline, CDR1 KGHSH and CDR2 LQKENI. Trimming cost V 3 bases and J 1 base, with 19 bases left between them. CDR3 nucleotide sequence: TGTGCCAGCTCACCGACTCCACAGGGCGGCAGGAGCAATCAGCCCCAGCATTTT. Translating it yields CASSPTPQGGRSNQPQHF. The full variable domain, its missing parts supplied by reference TRBV18 and TRBJ1-5, is NAGVMQNPRHLVRRRGQEARLRCSPMKGHSHVYWYRQLPEEGLKFMVYLQKENIIDESGMPKERFSAEFPKEGPSILRIQQVVRGDSAAYFCASSPTPQGGRSNQPQHFGDGTRLSIL.

CDR3 coding DNA: TGTGCCAGCGGCCGGCTAGCGGCTAGCACAGATACGCAGTATTTT. Amino acid sequence: CASGRLAASTDTQYF. V and J are TRBV14 and TRBJ2-3, with 7 positions matching TRBD2. Per the germline V gene, CDR1 is SGHDN and CDR2 is FVKESK. The V segment lost 8 bases and the J segment 0 bases; nucleotides outside the gene matches: 8. This CDR3 is 15 amino acids long.

The J gene is TRBJ2-7, the V gene TRBV28, with TRBD2 matching over 8 bases. The germline gives CDR1 MDHEN, CDR2 SYDVKM. The V gene end was trimmed by 6 bases and the J gene end by 2 bases; junction bases not matched to a gene: 6. The CDR3 spans 14 residues. The CDR3 DNA sequence: TGTGCCAGCAGAAATAGCGGGACAACCTACGAGCAGTACTTC. Its translation: CASRNSGTTYEQYF.

This chain joins TRBV30 and TRBJ1-2; D not resolved. V lost 5 bases, J lost 0 bases, and 13 bases lay in between. CDR1 is GTSNPN and CDR2 is SVGIG in the germline V gene (reference sequence). This CDR3 contains 14 residues. The CDR3 sequence: CAWQWWASNYGYTF. The DNA of the CDR3 is TGTGCCTGGCAATGGTGGGCTTCTAACTATGGCTACACCTTC. The variable domain in full, with the rest retrieved from reference TRBV30 and TRBJ1-2, is SQTIHQWPATLVQPVGSPLSLECTVEGTSNPNLYWYRQAAGRGLQLLFYSVGIGQISSEVPQNLSASRPQDRQFILSSKKLLLSDSGFYLCAWQWWASNYGYTFGSGTRLTVV.

CDR3 residues: CASSPGLAGSYEQYF. CDR3 nucleotide sequence: TGTGCCAGCAGTCCCGGACTAGCGGGCTCCTACGAGCAGTACTTC. The chain is built from TRBV27 and TRBJ2-7; TRBD2 matches at 11 bases. Germline V gives CDR1 MNHEY, CDR2 SMNVEV (reference sequence). J was trimmed by 0 bases and V by 5 bases; bases with no gene match: 3. The CDR3 spans 15 residues.

Comments on this clone: An end of the junction does not agree with germline; a read error may underlie this. V is TRBV2 and J is TRBJ1-2; 8 bases map to TRBD1. The CDR3 is 15 amino acids. Germline V lookup: CDR1 SNHLY, CDR2 FYNNEI. As DNA, the CDR3 is TGTGCCAGCAGGGAAGGACAGGGCTTCGACTATGGCTACACCTTC. This translates into CASREGQGFDYGYTF.

The V call is TRBV11-3, the J call TRBJ1-1, with unresolved D. This CDR3 comprises 17 residues. Germline V gene data show CDR1 as SGHNT and CDR2 as YENEEA. Trimming pared 1 base from V and 3 bases from J, leaving 18 bases between. In DNA, the CDR3 is TGTGCCAGCAGCTTAGGAAGGCTAGGTATCGTCGACACTGAAGCTTTCTTT. Its translation: CASSLGRLGIVDTEAFF.

This chain joins TRBV6-1 and TRBJ2-7; TRBD1 aligns across 7 bases. The CDR3 has 14 residues. The V gene's germline CDR1 is MNHNS and CDR2 SASEGT. The J segment lost 5 bases and the V segment lost 3 bases, leaving 7 bases of the junction unmatched. The CDR3 nucleotides are TGTGCCAGCAGTGAGACAGGGTCAGTCCACGAGCAGTACTTC. It is translated as CASSETGSVHEQYF.

The rearrangement joins TRBV27 to TRBJ2-3; the D gene is possibly TRBD1 (6 bases). CDR3 length: 13 amino acids. CDR1 is MNHEY and CDR2 is SMNVEV in the germline V gene (reference sequence). The germline V and J ends were trimmed by 5 bases and 2 bases, with 8 bases remaining between them. This chain's CDR3 is CASSQGLTDTQYF. The CDR3 DNA is TGTGCCAGCAGTCAGGGGCTCACAGATACGCAGTATTTT.

J is TRBJ1-1 and V is TRBV11-3, with 9 bases aligning to TRBD1. The trim removed 3 bases at V and 4 bases at J, leaving 6 bases unmatched. The CDR3 runs to 15 residues. Germline-derived CDR1 and CDR2 are SGHNT and YENEEA. CDR3 in amino acids: CASSLPGQGLTEAFF. CDR3 DNA: TGTGCCAGCAGCTTGCCGGGACAGGGACTCACTGAAGCTTTCTTT.

The chain joins TRBV5-6 to TRBJ1-1; D ambiguous. CDR1 is SGHDT and CDR2 is YYEEEE in the germline V gene. This CDR3 contains 12 residues. With 2 bases removed from V and 9 bases from J, the gap between germline ends came to 11 bases. In DNA, the CDR3 is TGTGCCAGCAGCTTCTTCGGAGTTAAAGCTTTCTTT. It translates to CASSFFGVKAFF. The whole variable domain, remainder taken from reference TRBV5-6 and TRBJ1-1, is DAGVTQSPTHLIKTRGQQVTLRCSPKSGHDTVSWYQQALGQGPQFIFQYYEEEERQRGNFPDRFSGHQFPNYSSELNVNALLLGDSALYLCASSFFGVKAFFGQGTRLTVV.

V and J are TRBV6-7 and TRBJ1-2; D is possibly TRBD1 (5 bases). TRBV6-7 is given ORF status, its function remaining uncertain. The CDR3 sequence is 18 residues long. Trimming took off 4 bases at V and 4 bases at J, with 25 bases between the two ends. The CDR3 region is CASSFSPQVQGGPYGYTF. The CDR3 nucleotides read TGTGCCAGCAGTTTTTCCCCCCAGGTGCAGGGAGGGCCCTATGGCTACACCTTC.

This clone was recorded only once. The V and J genes are TRBV2 and TRBJ2-3; 9 bases match TRBD2. CDR3 length equals 11 residues. V lost 5 bases and J lost 10; bases outside the gene matches: 1. Germline lookup yields CDR1 SNHLY and CDR2 FYNNEI. For the CDR3, the DNA is TGTGCCAGCAGTTCTAGCGGGGCGCAGTATTTT. Its translation: CASSSSGAQYF.

This sequence joins TRBV7-9 and TRBJ2-3; 8 nucleotides agree with TRBD1. The CDR3 covers 14 residues. Trimming cost V 6 bases and J 3 bases; bases outside gene matches: 5. From germline, CDR1 is SEHNR and CDR2 FQNEAQ (reference sequence). The CDR3 is CASRPWTGTDTQYF. DNA of the CDR3: TGTGCCAGCAGACCATGGACAGGGACAGATACGCAGTATTTT.

V and J are TRBV18 and TRBJ1-4; D unresolved. V gave up 3 bases and J gave up 5 bases, with 13 bases separating them. There are 15 residues in the CDR3. The V gene's germline CDR1 is KGHSH and CDR2 LQKENI. The CDR3: CASSPSARANEKLFF. CDR3 nucleotide sequence: TGTGCCAGCTCACCTAGTGCGAGGGCCAATGAAAAACTGTTTTTT.

V gene TRBV7-2 combines with J gene TRBJ1-2; unclear D gene. Germline CDR1 SGHTA, CDR2 FQGNSA. The CDR3 contains 15 residues. The V gene lost 1 base and the J gene lost 3 bases, with 12 bases spanning the gap. CDR3: CASSLVAGWDYGYTF. CDR3 coding DNA: TGTGCCAGCAGCTTAGTTGCGGGATGGGACTATGGCTACACCTTC.

The chain has TRBV5-1 and TRBJ1-4; 9 nucleotides match TRBD1. J gave up 5 bases and V 3 bases, and 2 bases lay outside the gene matches. Germline CDR1 is SGHRS and CDR2 is YFSETQ. The CDR3 sequence is 14 residues long. In DNA form, the CDR3 reads TGCGCCAGCAGCTCCGACAGGGGGAATGAAAAACTGTTTTTT. This codes for CASSSDRGNEKLFF.